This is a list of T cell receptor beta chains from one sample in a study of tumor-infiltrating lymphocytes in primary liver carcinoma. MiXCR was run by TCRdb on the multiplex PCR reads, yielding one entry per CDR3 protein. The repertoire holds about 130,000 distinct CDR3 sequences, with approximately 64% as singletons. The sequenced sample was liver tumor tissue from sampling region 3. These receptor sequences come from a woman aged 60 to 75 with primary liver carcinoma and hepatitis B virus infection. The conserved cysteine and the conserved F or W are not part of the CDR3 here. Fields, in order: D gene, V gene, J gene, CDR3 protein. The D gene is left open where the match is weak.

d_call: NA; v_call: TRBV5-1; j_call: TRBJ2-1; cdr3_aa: ASSSGESPNEQF
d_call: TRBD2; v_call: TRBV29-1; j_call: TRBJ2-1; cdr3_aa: SVEGTSGRALSEQF
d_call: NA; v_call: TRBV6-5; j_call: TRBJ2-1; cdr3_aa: AGSYSSENERF
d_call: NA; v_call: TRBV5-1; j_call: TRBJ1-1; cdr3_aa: ASRRGTSNTEAF
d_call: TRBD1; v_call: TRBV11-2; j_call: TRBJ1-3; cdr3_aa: ASSRTGGNTIY
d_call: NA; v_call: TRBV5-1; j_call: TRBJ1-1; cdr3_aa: ASSLWADTEAF
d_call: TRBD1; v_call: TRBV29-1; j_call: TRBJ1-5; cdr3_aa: SVGGQGNNQPQH
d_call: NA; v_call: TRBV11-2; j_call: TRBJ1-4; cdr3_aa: ASSAFEKLF
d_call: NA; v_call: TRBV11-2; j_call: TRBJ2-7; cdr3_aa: ASSLGQLYEQC
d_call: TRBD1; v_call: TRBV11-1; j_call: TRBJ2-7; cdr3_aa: ASSGKGATYEQY
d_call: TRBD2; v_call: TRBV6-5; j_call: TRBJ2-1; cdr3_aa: ARSSLAAGMNEQF
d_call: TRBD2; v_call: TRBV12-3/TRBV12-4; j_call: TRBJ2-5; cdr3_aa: ASSFASGGQETQY
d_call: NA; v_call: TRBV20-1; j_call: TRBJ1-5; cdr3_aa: SARRGNQPQH
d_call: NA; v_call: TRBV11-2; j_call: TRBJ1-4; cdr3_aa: ASSAPEKLF
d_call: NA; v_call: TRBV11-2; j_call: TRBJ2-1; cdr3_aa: DGSFESGDYSEQF
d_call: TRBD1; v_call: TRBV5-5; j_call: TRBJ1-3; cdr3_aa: ASSLDPGQGGNTIY
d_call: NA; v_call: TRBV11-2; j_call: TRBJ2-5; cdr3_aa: ASSYSVVARETQY
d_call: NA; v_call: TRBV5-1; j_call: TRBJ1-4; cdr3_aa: ASSLGGGPEKLF
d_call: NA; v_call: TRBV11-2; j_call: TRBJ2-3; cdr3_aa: ASSPTSPYTDTQY
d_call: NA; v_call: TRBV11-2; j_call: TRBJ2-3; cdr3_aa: ASRPGGSTDTQY
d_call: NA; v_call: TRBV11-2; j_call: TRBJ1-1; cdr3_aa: ASSLDSGLNTEAF
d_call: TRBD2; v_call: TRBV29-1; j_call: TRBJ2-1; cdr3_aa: SIRSTAGVHNEQF
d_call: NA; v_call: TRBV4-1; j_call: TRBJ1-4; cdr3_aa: ARTQEVPSNEKLF
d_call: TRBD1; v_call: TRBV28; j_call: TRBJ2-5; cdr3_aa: ASSLMSGQGPRLGETQY
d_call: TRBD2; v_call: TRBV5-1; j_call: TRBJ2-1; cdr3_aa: ASSLVAGRVSSSYNEQF
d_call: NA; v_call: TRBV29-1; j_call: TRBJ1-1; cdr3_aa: SVLPVPNTEAF
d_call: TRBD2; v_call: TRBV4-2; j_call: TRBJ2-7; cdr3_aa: TSSPPVGGRKPASLHEQY
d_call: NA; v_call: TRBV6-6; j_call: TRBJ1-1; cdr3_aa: ASSPTLAGRAEAF
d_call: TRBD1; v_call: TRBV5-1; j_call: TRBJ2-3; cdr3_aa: TSSPPTGDFTDTQY
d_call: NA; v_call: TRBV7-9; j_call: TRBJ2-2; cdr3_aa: ASSLLYTGGLF
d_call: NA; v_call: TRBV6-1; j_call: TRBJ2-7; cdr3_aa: ASSRTANNYEQY
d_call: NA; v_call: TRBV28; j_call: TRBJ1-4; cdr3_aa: ASSLPQGSREKLF
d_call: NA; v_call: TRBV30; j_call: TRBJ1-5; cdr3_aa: VWNSDIYQAQH
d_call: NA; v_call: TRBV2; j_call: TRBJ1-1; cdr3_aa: ASSDSLQTAWNTEAF
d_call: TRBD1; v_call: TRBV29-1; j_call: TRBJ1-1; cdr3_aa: SAQGAVTEAF
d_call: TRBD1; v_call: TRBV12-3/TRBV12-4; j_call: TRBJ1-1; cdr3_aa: AISRTGRSEAF
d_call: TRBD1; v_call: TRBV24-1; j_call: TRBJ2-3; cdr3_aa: ATKNPEAGGTDTQY
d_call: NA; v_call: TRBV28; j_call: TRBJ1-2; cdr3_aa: ASSLSGSPNYGYT
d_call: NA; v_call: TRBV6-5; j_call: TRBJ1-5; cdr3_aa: ASRTGPDKPQH
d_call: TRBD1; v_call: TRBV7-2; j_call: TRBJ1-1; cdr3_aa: ASSLPGTGGNTEAF
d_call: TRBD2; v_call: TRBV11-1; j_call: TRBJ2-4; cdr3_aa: AGSLGGSVKNIQY
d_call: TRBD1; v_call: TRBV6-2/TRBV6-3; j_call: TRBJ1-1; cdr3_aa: ASSRYAPGQWNTEAF
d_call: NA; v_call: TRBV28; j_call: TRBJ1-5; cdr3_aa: ANSFRPSNQPQH
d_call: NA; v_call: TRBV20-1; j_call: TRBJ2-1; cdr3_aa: SAAGLSSYNEQF
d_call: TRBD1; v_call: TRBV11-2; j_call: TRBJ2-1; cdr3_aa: DSTPRTGNYNEQF
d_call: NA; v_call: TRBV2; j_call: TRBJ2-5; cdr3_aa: ASSVSSSQTQY
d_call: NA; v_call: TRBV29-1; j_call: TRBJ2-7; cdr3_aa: SVAGTAAAYEQY
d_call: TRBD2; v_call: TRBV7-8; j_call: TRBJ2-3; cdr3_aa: ASSPLAGAPYGRNTQY
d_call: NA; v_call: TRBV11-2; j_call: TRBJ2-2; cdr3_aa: ASSLRLGGQGNTGELL